This TCR beta chain was documented in a study of OX40 agonist ivuxolimab in advanced cancers. Using immunoSEQ multiplex PCR, the repertoire was profiled, and TCRdb retains in-frame clones only, with some absent. The repertoire holds tens of thousands of clones, with 75% to 90% as singletons. Germline-derived CDR1 and CDR2 are LNHDA and SQIVND (reference sequence). J gave up 5 bases and V 5 bases, and 8 bases lay outside the gene matches. The CDR3 is 15 amino acids. The chain has TRBV19 and TRBJ1-2; TRBD1 aligns across 10 bases. The sequenced sample was CD4+ or CD8+ T cells sorted from blood, obtained in a trial of the OX40 agonist ivuxolimab. The sequence was collected from an adult with an advanced solid tumor such as melanoma, head and neck, liver or kidney cancer. CDR3 sequence: CASSAGQGRGYGYTF. DNA of the CDR3: TGTGCCAGTAGTGCGGGACAGGGGAGAGGTTATGGCTACACCTTC.